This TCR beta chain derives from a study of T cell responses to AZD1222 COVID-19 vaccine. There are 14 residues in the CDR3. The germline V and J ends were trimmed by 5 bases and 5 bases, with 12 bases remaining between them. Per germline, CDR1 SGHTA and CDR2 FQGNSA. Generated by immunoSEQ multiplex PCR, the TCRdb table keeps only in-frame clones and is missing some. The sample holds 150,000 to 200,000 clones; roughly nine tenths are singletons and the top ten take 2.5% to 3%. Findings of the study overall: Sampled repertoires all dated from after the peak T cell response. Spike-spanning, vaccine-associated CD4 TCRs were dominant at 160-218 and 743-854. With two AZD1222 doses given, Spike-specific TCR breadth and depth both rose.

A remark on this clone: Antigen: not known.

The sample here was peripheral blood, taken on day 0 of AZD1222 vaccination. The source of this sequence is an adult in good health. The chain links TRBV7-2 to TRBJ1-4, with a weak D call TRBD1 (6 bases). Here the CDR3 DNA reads TGTGCCAGCAGCCCAGGGGCCGGGAATGAAAAACTGTTTTTT. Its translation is CASSPGAGNEKLFF.